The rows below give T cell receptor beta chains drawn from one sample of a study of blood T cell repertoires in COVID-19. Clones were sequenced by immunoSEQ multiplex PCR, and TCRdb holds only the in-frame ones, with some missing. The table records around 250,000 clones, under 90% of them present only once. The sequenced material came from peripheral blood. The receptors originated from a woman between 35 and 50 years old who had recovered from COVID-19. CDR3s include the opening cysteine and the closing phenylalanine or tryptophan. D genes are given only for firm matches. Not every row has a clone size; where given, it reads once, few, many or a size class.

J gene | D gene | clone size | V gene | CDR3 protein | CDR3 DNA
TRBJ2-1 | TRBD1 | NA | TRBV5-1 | CASSWGQGSYNEQFF | TGCGCCAGCAGCTGGGGACAGGGTAGCTACAATGAGCAGTTCTTC
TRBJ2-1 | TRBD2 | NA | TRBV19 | CASSHPGLASSSYNEQFF | TGTGCCAGTAGCCACCCGGGACTAGCGTCGTCGTCCTACAATGAGCAGTTCTTC
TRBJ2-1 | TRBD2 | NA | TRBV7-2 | CASSLGFRTSYEQFF | TGTGCCAGCAGCTTAGGGTTTCGGACTAGTTATGAGCAGTTCTTC
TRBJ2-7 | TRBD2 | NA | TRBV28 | CASSSLTSGRAYEQYF | TGTGCCAGCAGTTCGCTGACTAGCGGGAGGGCCTACGAGCAGTACTTC
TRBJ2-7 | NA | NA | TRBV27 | CASSLHDKGNSYEQYF | TGTGCCAGCAGTCTCCATGACAAGGGGAACTCCTACGAGCAGTACTTC
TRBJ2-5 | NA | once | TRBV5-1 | CASSLGGQPAETQYF | TGCGCCAGCAGCTTGGGAGGACAGCCGGCGGAGACCCAGTACTTC
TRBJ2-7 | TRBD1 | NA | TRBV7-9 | CASSLAGTGVSEQYF | TGTGCCAGCAGCTTAGCAGGGACAGGCGTTAGCGAGCAGTACTTC
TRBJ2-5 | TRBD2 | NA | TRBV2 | CASSVEGGETQYF | TGTGCCAGCAGTGTTGAGGGAGGGGAGACCCAGTACTTC
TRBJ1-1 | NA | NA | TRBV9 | CASSVGANTEAFF | TGTGCCAGCAGCGTAGGGGCGAACACTGAAGCTTTCTTT
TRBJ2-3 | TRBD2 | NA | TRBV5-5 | CASSISGSDGSTDTQYF | TGTGCCAGCAGCATTAGCGGGAGCGACGGTAGCACAGATACGCAGTATTTT
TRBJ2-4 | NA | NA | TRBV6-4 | CASSVVGGWVKNIQYF | TGTGCCAGCAGTGTCGTTGGGGGCTGGGTCAAAAACATTCAGTACTTC
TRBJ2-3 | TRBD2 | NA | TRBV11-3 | CASSVLAGFTDTQYF | TGTGCCAGCAGCGTCCTAGCGGGATTCACAGATACGCAGTATTTT
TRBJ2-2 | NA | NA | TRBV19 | CASSIWAGELFF | TGTGCCAGTAGTATTTGGGCTGGGGAGCTGTTTTTT
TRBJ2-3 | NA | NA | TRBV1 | CTSSQDLGLAGEATDTQYF | TGCACCAGCAGCCAAGATTTAGGACTAGCGGGAGAGGCTACAGATACGCAGTATTTT
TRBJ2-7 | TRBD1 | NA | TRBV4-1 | CASSQDRGQAASYEQYF | TGCGCCAGCAGCCAAGATCGAGGACAGGCTGCTTCCTACGAGCAGTACTTC
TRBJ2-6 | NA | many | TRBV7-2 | CASSFFGANVLTF | TGTGCCAGCAGCTTCTTTGGGGCCAACGTCCTGACTTTC
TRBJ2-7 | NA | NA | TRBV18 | CASSLNSGSYEQYF | TGTGCCAGCTCATTAAATAGCGGCTCCTACGAGCAGTACTTC
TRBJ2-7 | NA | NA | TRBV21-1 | CASSKSGASGALGAGEQYF | TGTGCCAGCAGCAAGAGCGGGGCTAGCGGGGCCTTAGGCGCGGGGGAGCAGTACTTC
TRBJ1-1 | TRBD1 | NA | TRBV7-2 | CASSRQGGLNTEAFF | TGTGCCAGCAGCCGGCAGGGGGGCTTGAACACTGAAGCTTTCTTT
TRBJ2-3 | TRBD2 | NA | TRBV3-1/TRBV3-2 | CASSQGVAGADTQYF | TGTGCCAGCAGCCAAGGGGTAGCGGGAGCAGATACGCAGTATTTT
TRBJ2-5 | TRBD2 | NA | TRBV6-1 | CASSGGLAGGQETQYF | TGTGCCAGCAGTGGAGGACTAGCGGGAGGCCAAGAGACCCAGTACTTC
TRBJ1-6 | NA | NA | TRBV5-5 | CASSPDRRISSPLHF | TGTGCCAGCAGTCCGGACAGAAGAATTAGCTCACCCCTCCACTTT
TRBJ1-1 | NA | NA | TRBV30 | CACSRTVNTEAFF | TGTGCCTGTAGTCGGACAGTGAACACTGAAGCTTTCTTT